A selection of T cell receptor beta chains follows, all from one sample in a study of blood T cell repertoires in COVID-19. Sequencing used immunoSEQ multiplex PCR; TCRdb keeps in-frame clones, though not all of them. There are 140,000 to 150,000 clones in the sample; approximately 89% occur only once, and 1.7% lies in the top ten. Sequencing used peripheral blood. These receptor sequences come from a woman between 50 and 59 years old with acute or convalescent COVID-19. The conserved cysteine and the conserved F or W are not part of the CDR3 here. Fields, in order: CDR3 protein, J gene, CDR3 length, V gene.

cdr3_aa: ASSLAGGLVDTQY
j_call: TRBJ2-3
cdr3_length: 13
v_call: TRBV5-8

cdr3_aa: SASGGNSYEQY
j_call: TRBJ2-7
cdr3_length: 11
v_call: TRBV20-1

cdr3_aa: ASSENATRGITDTQY
j_call: TRBJ2-3
cdr3_length: 15
v_call: TRBV2

cdr3_aa: ASSHLSGGHNEQF
j_call: TRBJ2-1
cdr3_length: 13
v_call: TRBV4-2

cdr3_aa: ASSGRGIGQPQH
j_call: TRBJ1-5
cdr3_length: 12
v_call: TRBV7-8

cdr3_aa: AWSWRTGNNEQF
j_call: TRBJ2-1
cdr3_length: 12
v_call: TRBV30

cdr3_aa: SVSRGDGNQPQH
j_call: TRBJ1-5
cdr3_length: 12
v_call: TRBV29-1

cdr3_aa: ASSPYLGANYGYT
j_call: TRBJ1-2
cdr3_length: 13
v_call: TRBV28

cdr3_aa: ASSSQRLLDTEAF
j_call: TRBJ1-1
cdr3_length: 13
v_call: TRBV19

cdr3_aa: ASSVGTLDNSPLH
j_call: TRBJ1-6
cdr3_length: 13
v_call: TRBV9

cdr3_aa: ASSLGGGADYGYT
j_call: TRBJ1-2
cdr3_length: 13
v_call: TRBV9

cdr3_aa: ASTPGVQGIYEQY
j_call: TRBJ2-7
cdr3_length: 13
v_call: TRBV2

cdr3_aa: ASSLLGRGADTQY
j_call: TRBJ2-3
cdr3_length: 13
v_call: TRBV5-1

cdr3_aa: ASSPRSGGLRSYEQY
j_call: TRBJ2-7
cdr3_length: 15
v_call: TRBV4-2

cdr3_aa: ATSDPGGRGKTTEAF
j_call: TRBJ1-1
cdr3_length: 15
v_call: TRBV24-1

cdr3_aa: ASSQGRWGVSNGGGGYT
j_call: TRBJ1-2
cdr3_length: 17
v_call: TRBV4-1

cdr3_aa: ASGHREISNQPQH
j_call: TRBJ1-5
cdr3_length: 13
v_call: TRBV6-5

cdr3_aa: ASEKAYWGTIYEQY
j_call: TRBJ2-7
cdr3_length: 14
v_call: TRBV5-1

cdr3_aa: ASSGLSHSSQTQY
j_call: TRBJ2-3
cdr3_length: 13
v_call: TRBV10-1

cdr3_aa: ASSLNRADTQY
j_call: TRBJ2-3
cdr3_length: 11
v_call: TRBV12-3/TRBV12-4

cdr3_aa: ASSGTSGATDTQY
j_call: TRBJ2-3
cdr3_length: 13
v_call: TRBV2

cdr3_aa: ASSLRTAYEQY
j_call: TRBJ2-7
cdr3_length: 11
v_call: TRBV5-4

cdr3_aa: ASSFPTATNTEAF
j_call: TRBJ1-1
cdr3_length: 13
v_call: TRBV11-1

cdr3_aa: ASSRRRSSYNSPLH
j_call: TRBJ1-6
cdr3_length: 14
v_call: TRBV27

cdr3_aa: ATTRGANTWGEQF
j_call: TRBJ2-1
cdr3_length: 13
v_call: TRBV19

cdr3_aa: ASSPRTAEAF
j_call: TRBJ1-1
cdr3_length: 10
v_call: TRBV18

cdr3_aa: ASSLTSGEQY
j_call: TRBJ2-7
cdr3_length: 10
v_call: TRBV12-3/TRBV12-4

cdr3_aa: ASSLDPRGDQPQH
j_call: TRBJ1-5
cdr3_length: 13
v_call: TRBV11-2

cdr3_aa: ASSAGTGGLETQY
j_call: TRBJ2-5
cdr3_length: 13
v_call: TRBV11-3